A selection of T cell receptor beta chains follows, all from one sample in a study of breast tumors, draining lymph nodes, adjacent tissues. TCRdb reanalysed the multiplex PCR reads using MiXCR and keeps one entry per CDR3 protein. The sample yields roughly 17,000 distinct CDR3 sequences, around 60% seen once. The specimen sequenced was tumor-adjacent breast tissue. These receptors were taken from a female donor with breast cancer. Some clones in this sample may be carry-over from other donors' samples. The CDR3 runs from the conserved cysteine through the conserved F or W. Each record gives: CDR3 protein, J gene, V gene.

cdr3_aa: CSARATGMSSGNTIYF
j_call: TRBJ1-3
v_call: TRBV20-1

cdr3_aa: CSVVLYLTSGRDGSYNEQFF
j_call: TRBJ2-1
v_call: TRBV29-1

cdr3_aa: CASSLVLGQGYNEQFF
j_call: TRBJ2-1
v_call: TRBV7-9

cdr3_aa: CAISGGDRASNTQYF
j_call: TRBJ2-3
v_call: TRBV10-3

cdr3_aa: CAISESGDYNEQFF
j_call: TRBJ2-1
v_call: TRBV10-3

cdr3_aa: CASSPWQGFYEQYF
j_call: TRBJ2-7
v_call: TRBV11-2

cdr3_aa: CASSKVQGDSGNTIYF
j_call: TRBJ1-3
v_call: TRBV7-9

cdr3_aa: CASSRYLQETQYF
j_call: TRBJ2-5
v_call: TRBV4-2

cdr3_aa: CSARDPGTGGYGYTF
j_call: TRBJ1-2
v_call: TRBV20-1

cdr3_aa: CASSHSIGTSQETQYF
j_call: TRBJ2-5
v_call: TRBV6-5

cdr3_aa: CASCGWICDGYTF
j_call: TRBJ1-2
v_call: TRBV2

cdr3_aa: CASSGVMAGTTQYF
j_call: TRBJ2-3
v_call: TRBV9

cdr3_aa: CASRSSGETDTQYF
j_call: TRBJ2-3
v_call: TRBV12-3/TRBV12-4

cdr3_aa: CSARVLTGELFF
j_call: TRBJ2-2
v_call: TRBV20-1

cdr3_aa: CASSYGGGAGGEQFF
j_call: TRBJ2-1
v_call: TRBV6-6

cdr3_aa: CASRETSANYEQYF
j_call: TRBJ2-7
v_call: TRBV6-1

cdr3_aa: CASSLVQGDGDTQYF
j_call: TRBJ2-3
v_call: TRBV7-9

cdr3_aa: CSALLSETQYF
j_call: TRBJ2-5
v_call: TRBV20-1

cdr3_aa: CASSPSGGAGQPQHF
j_call: TRBJ1-5
v_call: TRBV9

cdr3_aa: CSAQNSGGAYNEQFF
j_call: TRBJ2-1
v_call: TRBV20-1

cdr3_aa: CASSQDISYEQYF
j_call: TRBJ2-7
v_call: TRBV4-3

cdr3_aa: CATSDHDRGNTIYF
j_call: TRBJ1-3
v_call: TRBV24-1

cdr3_aa: CASSGLQAGSYNEQFF
j_call: TRBJ2-1
v_call: TRBV28

cdr3_aa: CASSQGRSVPVYGYTF
j_call: TRBJ1-2
v_call: TRBV4-1

cdr3_aa: CASSPPQAINYGYTF
j_call: TRBJ1-2
v_call: TRBV9

cdr3_aa: CASSLGTGGAGGEQFF
j_call: TRBJ2-1
v_call: TRBV7-9

cdr3_aa: CASSYVGQVAGELFF
j_call: TRBJ2-2
v_call: TRBV6-5

cdr3_aa: CASSLGGANSPLHF
j_call: TRBJ1-6
v_call: TRBV7-2

cdr3_aa: CASSQVANQPPLHF
j_call: TRBJ1-6
v_call: TRBV4-1

cdr3_aa: CASSVAESNSGGGRETQYF
j_call: TRBJ2-5
v_call: TRBV9

cdr3_aa: CSVEGRGPMTQYF
j_call: TRBJ2-5
v_call: TRBV29-1

cdr3_aa: CASSYGGGPSETQYF
j_call: TRBJ2-5
v_call: TRBV7-3

cdr3_aa: CASSLAGVSYNEQFF
j_call: TRBJ2-1
v_call: TRBV7-3

cdr3_aa: CASSLDGTAYGYTF
j_call: TRBJ1-2
v_call: TRBV11-2

cdr3_aa: CASSDPGTSGKKQFF
j_call: TRBJ2-1
v_call: TRBV10-1

cdr3_aa: CATSDPGTGETQYF
j_call: TRBJ2-5
v_call: TRBV24-1